This T cell receptor (beta chain) comes out of a study of identical twins. TCRdb used MiXCR to reprocess the 5' RACE reads, holding one entry per CDR3 protein. This sample has 200,000 to 250,000 distinct CDR3 sequences, with roughly 13% found just once. Trimming took off 3 bases at V and 4 bases at J, with 10 bases between the two ends. CDR1 and CDR2 from the germline V gene are WNHNN and SYGVQD (reference sequence). There are 14 residues in the CDR3. The data were also submitted as part of a second study, on yellow fever vaccine responses in identical twins. That paper states: Reportedly, twins showed a vaccine T cell response that looked partly convergent and partly personalized.

Input material: memory (CD45RO+) T cells sorted from blood. The sequence was obtained from a woman aged 18-29 years in good health. This rearrangement joins TRBV10-1 to TRBJ2-1; a possible D gene is TRBD2 (5 bases). DNA of the CDR3: TGCGCCAGCAGTGACCTAGCAGAGTACAATGAGCAGTTCTTC. It encodes CASSDLAEYNEQFF.